This T cell receptor beta chain stems from a study of blood T cell repertoires in COVID-19. The wider study: Sample material is recorded as cDNA or gDNA derived from T cells, B-cell-depleted T cells, or PBMCs.

V was clipped by 3 bases and J by 4 bases; unmatched bases: 5. Germline CDR1 is SGHTA and CDR2 is FQGNSA. This CDR3 is built from 16 residues. Individuals aged about 18 to 100 years were recruited from 20 to 25 US areas. Cohort 3 donors counted as recovered after two negative PCRs, clearance, or resolved symptoms. The table came from immunoSEQ multiplex PCR; TCRdb's copy has only in-frame clones and leaves some out. Seen here are roughly 290,000 clones, about 89% observed once, and the top ten hold around 1.7%. The clonotype originates from a woman aged 40 to 49 who had recovered from COVID-19. This sequence joins TRBV7-2 and TRBJ2-2; 10 nucleotides agree with TRBD2. Material: PBMCs or T cells enriched from blood (not recorded which). The CDR3 region is CASSFSGTSVTGELFF. The CDR3 coding sequence is TGTGCCAGCAGCTTTTCCGGGACTAGCGTCACCGGGGAGCTGTTTTTT.